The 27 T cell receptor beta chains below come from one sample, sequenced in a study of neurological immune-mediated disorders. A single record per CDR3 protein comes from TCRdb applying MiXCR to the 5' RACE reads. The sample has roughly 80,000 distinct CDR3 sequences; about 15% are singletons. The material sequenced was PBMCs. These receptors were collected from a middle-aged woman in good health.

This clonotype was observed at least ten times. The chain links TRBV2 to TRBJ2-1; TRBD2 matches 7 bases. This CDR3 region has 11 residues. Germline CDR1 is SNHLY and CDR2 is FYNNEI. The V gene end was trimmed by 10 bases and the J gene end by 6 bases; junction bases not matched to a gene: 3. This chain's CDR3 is CAMGGFNEQFF. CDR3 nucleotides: TGTGCCATGGGGGGGTTCAATGAGCAGTTCTTC.

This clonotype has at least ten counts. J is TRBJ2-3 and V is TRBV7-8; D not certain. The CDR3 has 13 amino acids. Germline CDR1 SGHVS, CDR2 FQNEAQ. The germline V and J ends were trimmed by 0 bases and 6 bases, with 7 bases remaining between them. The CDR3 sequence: CASSLALGDTQYF. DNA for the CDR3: TGTGCCAGCAGCTTAGCGCTCGGGGATACGCAGTATTTT.

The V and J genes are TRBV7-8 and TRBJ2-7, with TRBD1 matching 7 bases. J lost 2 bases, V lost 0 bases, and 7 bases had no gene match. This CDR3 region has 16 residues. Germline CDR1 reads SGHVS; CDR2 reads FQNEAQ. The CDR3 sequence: CASSLAPDRITYEQYF. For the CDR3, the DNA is TGTGCCAGCAGCTTAGCGCCGGACAGGATTACCTACGAGCAGTACTTC. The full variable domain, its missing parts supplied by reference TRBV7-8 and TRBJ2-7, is GAGVSQSPRYKVAKRGQDVALRCDPISGHVSLFWYQQALGQGPEFLTYFQNEAQLDKSGLPSDRFFAERPEGSVSTLKIQRTQQEDSAVYLCASSLAPDRITYEQYFGPGTRLTVT.

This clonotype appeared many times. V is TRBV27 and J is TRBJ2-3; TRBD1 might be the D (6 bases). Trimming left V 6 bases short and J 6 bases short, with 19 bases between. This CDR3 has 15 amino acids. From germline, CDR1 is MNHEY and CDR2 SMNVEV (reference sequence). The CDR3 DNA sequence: TGTGCCAGCAGCCAACCAGGGGAGCGTTTGGATACGCAGTATTTT. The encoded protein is CASSQPGERLDTQYF.

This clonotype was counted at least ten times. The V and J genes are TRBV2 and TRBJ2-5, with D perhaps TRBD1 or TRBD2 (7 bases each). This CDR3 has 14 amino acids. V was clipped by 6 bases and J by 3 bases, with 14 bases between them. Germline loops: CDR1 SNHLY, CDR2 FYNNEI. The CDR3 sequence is CASSSSGTEETQYF. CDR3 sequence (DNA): TGTGCCAGCAGCTCAAGCGGGACAGAAGAGACCCAGTACTTC.

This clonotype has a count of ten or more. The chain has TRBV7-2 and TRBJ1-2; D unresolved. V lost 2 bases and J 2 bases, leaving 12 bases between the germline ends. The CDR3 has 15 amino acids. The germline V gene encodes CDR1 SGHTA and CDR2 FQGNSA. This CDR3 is CASSLNREENYGYTF. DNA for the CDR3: TGTGCCAGCAGCTTAAATCGGGAAGAGAACTATGGCTACACCTTC.

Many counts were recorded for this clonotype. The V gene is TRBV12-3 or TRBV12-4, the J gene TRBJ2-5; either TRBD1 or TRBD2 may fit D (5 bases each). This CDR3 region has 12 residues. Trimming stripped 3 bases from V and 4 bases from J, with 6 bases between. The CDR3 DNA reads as TGTGCCAGCAGTTTGAGGGGAGAGACCCAGTACTTC. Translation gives CASSLRGETQYF.

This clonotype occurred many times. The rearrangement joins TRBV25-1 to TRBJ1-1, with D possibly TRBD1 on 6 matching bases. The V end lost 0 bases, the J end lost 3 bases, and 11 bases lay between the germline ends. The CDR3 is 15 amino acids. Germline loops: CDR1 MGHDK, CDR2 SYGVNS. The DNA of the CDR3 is TGTGCCAGCAGTGAATATGGGGGGGGGCACACTGAAGCTTTCTTT. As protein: CASSEYGGGHTEAFF.

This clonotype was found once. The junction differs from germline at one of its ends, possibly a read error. CDR3 sequence reads: CASRPTGTETKYF. CDR3 nucleotides: TGTGCCAGCAGACCAACAGGGACCGAGACCAAGTACTTC. V is TRBV3-1 and J is TRBJ2-5; maybe TRBD1 (6 bases). The CDR3 runs to 13 residues. From germline, CDR1 is LGHDT and CDR2 YNNKEL (reference sequence).

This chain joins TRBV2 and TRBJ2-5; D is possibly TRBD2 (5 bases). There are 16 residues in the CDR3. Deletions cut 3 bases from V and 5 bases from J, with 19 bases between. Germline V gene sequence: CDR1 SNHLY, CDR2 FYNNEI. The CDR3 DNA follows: TGTGCCAGCAGTGAGTCGGGGAAAACTATCTTGGAGACCCAGTACTTC. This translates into CASSESGKTILETQYF.

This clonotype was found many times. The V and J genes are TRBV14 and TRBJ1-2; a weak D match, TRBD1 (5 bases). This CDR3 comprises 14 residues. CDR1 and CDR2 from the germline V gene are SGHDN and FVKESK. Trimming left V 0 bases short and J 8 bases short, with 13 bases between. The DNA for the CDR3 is TGTGCCAGCAGCCAAGATTTGGGACCTAAAGGCTACACCTTC. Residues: CASSQDLGPKGYTF.

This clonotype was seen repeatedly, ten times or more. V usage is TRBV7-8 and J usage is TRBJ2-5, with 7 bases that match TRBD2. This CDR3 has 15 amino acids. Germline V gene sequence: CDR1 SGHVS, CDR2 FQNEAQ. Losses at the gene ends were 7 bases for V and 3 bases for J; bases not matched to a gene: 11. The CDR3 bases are TGTGCCAGCACCGTCCGGGTCCGGGGGGAAGAGACCCAGTACTTC. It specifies CASTVRVRGEETQYF.

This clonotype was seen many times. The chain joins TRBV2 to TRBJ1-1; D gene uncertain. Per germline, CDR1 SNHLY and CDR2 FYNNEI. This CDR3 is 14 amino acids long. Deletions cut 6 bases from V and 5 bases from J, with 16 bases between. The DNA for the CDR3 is TGTGCCAGCAGCGGGCTGGAAGTTGGAACTGAAGCTTTCTTT. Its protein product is CASSGLEVGTEAFF.

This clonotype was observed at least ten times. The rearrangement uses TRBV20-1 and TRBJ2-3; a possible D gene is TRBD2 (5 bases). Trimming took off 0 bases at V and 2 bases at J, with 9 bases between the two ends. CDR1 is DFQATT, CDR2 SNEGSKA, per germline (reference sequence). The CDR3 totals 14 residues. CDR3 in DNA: TGCAGTGCTAGAGAATCGGGAAACACAGATACGCAGTATTTT. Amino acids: CSARESGNTDTQYF.

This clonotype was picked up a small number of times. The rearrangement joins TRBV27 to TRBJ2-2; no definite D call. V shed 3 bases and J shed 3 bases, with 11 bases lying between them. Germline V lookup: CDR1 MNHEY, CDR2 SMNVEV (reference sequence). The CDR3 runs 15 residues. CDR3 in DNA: TGTGCCAGCAGTTTTTACGCTTTCTACACCGGGGAGCTGTTTTTT. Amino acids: CASSFYAFYTGELFF.

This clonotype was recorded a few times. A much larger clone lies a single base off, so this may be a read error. Here the CDR3 reads CANSQGADPSYEQYF. In nucleotides, the CDR3 is TGCGCCAACAGCCAAGGTGCGGACCCCTCCTACGAGCAGTACTTC. The rearrangement links TRBV4-3 to TRBJ2-7; D uncertain. This CDR3 region has 15 residues. Germline CDR1 reads LGHNA; CDR2 reads YSLEER.

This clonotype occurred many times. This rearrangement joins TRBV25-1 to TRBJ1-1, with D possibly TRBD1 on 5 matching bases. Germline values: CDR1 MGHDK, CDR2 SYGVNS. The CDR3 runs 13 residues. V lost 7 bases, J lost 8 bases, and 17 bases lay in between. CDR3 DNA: TGTGCCAGCATGGACCCGGGGCGGAAGGAAGCTTTCTTT. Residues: CASMDPGRKEAFF.

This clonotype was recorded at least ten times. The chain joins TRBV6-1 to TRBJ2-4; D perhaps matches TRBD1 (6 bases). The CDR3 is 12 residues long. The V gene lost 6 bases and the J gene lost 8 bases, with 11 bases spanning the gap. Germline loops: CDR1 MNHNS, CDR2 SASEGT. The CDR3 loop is CASRQGYDIQYF. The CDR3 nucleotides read TGTGCCAGCAGACAGGGTTACGACATTCAGTACTTC.

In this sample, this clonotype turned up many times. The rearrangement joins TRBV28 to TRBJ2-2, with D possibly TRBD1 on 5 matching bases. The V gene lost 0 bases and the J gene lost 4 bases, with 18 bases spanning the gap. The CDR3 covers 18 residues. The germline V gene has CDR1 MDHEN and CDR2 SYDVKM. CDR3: CASSLWLETLGATGELFF. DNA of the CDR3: TGTGCCAGCAGTTTATGGCTCGAGACCCTAGGGGCCACCGGGGAGCTGTTTTTT.

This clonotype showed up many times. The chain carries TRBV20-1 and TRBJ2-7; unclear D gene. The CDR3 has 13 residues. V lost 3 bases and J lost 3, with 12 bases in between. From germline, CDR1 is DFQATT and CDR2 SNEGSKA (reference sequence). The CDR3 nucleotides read TGCAGTGCTAGTAAAGTCAGCAGCTACGAGCAGTACGTC. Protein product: CSASKVSSYEQYV.

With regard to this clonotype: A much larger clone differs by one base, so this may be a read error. The CDR3 DNA sequence: TGTGCCAGCAGTTCTAGCGTGGACTCTGGGGCCAACGTCCTGACTTTC. Protein: CASSSSVDSGANVLTF. The chain carries TRBV25-1 and TRBJ2-6; D is possibly TRBD2 (6 bases). Trimming removed 5 bases from V and 0 bases from J, with 11 bases in between. The CDR3 length is 16 residues. CDR1 is MGHDK and CDR2 is SYGVNS in the germline V gene.

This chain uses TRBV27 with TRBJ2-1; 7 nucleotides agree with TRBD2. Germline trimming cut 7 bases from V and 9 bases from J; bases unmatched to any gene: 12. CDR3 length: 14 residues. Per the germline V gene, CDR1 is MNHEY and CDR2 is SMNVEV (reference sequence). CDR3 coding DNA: TGTGCCAGCACTCCCTACTGGGGGGGTCTTGAGCAGTTCTTC. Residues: CASTPYWGGLEQFF.

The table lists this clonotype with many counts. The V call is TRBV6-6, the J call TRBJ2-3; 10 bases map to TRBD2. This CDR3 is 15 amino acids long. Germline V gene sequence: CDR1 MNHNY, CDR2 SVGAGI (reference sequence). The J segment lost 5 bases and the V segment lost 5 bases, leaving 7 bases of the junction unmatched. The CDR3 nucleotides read TGTGCCAGCAGTCCTTCACTAGCGGGGAAAGATACGCAGTATTTT. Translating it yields CASSPSLAGKDTQYF.

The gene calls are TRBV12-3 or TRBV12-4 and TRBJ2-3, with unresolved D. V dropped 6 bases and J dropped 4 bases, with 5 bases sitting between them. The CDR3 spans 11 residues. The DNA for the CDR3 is TGTGCCAGCAGCTCTGCAGATACGCAGTATTTT. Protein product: CASSSADTQYF.

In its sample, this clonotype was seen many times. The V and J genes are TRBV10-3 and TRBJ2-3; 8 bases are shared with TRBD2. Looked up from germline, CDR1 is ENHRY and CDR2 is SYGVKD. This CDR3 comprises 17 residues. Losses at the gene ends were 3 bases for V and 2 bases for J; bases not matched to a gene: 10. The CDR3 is CAISDQQERGPTDTQYF. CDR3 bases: TGTGCCATCAGTGACCAGCAAGAGCGGGGGCCCACAGATACGCAGTATTTT.

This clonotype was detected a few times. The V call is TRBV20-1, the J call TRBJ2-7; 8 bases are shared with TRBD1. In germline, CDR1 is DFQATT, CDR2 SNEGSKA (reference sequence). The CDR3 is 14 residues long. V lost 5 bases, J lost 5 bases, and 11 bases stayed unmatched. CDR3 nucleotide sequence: TGCAGTGCTTTGGGGCTACAGGGGGATCACGAGCAGTACGTC. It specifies CSALGLQGDHEQYV.

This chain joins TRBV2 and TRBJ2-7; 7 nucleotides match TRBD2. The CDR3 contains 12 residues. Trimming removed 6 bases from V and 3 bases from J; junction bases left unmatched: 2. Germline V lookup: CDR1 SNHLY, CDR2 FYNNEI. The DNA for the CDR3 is TGTGCCAGCAGGGGACTAAACTACGAGCAGTACTTC. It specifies CASRGLNYEQYF.